The 29 T cell receptor beta chains below were found in one sample sequenced in a study of glioma-infiltrating T cells. The iRepertoire nested amplicon-rescue multiplex PCR amplified TCR alpha and beta CDR3s from RNA. Via MiXCR, TCRdb re-called the multiplex PCR reads, giving one row per CDR3 protein. The sample yields 170,000 or so distinct CDR3 sequences, around 40% seen once. Sequencing input: glioma tissue, nonneoplastic brain tissue, or PBMCs (not recorded which). Receptors were obtained from a human donor with low-grade glioma or glioblastoma, undergoing nonglioma brain surgery, or in good health (not recorded which).

Of note for this clonotype: Since a far larger clone is one base different, this is likely a read error. The J gene is TRBJ1-5, the V gene TRBV3-1, with a weak D call TRBD1 (6 bases). CDR3 length: 12 amino acids. The germline V gene encodes CDR1 LGHDT and CDR2 YNNKEL (reference sequence). CDR3 nucleotide sequence: TGTGACAGCAGCCAGGGGAATCAGCCCCAGCATTTT. It yields the protein CDSSQGNQPQHF.

The chain links TRBV6-2 or TRBV6-3 to TRBJ2-5; D perhaps matches TRBD2 (5 bases). The germline gives CDR1 MNHEY, CDR2 SVGEGT. Trimming removed 10 bases from V and 2 bases from J, with 14 bases in between. The CDR3 contains 13 residues. The CDR3 bases are TGTGCCATCAGGCCCCGGGAACAAGAGACCCAGTACTTC. Amino acid sequence: CAIRPREQETQYF.

This clonotype was seen ten or more times. The V call is TRBV12-3 or TRBV12-4, the J call TRBJ1-1; D might be TRBD1 (5 bases). The CDR3 consists of 13 residues. The V and J ends lost 5 bases and 4 bases respectively, with 11 bases between them. CDR3 sequence (DNA): TGTGCCAGCAGTCAGGGTTCGGGCACTGAAGCTTTCTTT. Protein sequence: CASSQGSGTEAFF.

Here the CDR3 reads CASSKTEARLHF. In DNA, the CDR3 is TGTGCCAGCAGTAAGACAGAGGCTCGCCTCCACTTT. The chain employs TRBV28 and TRBJ1-6, with D possibly TRBD1 on 5 matching bases. Looked up from germline, CDR1 is MDHEN and CDR2 is SYDVKM. The length of the CDR3 is 12 residues. The germline V and J ends were trimmed by 5 bases and 15 bases, with 14 bases remaining between them.

This clonotype has a single count. The chain joins TRBV7-3 to TRBJ2-3, with TRBD2 matching over 8 bases. V shed 6 bases, J shed 3 bases, and the junction held 11 bases outside the gene matches. The CDR3 has 16 amino acids. Germline lookup yields CDR1 SGHTA and CDR2 FQGTGA. CDR3 sequence: CASSSRGLGGTDTQYF. CDR3 sequence (DNA): TGTGCCAGCAGTTCGCGGGGACTAGGGGGAACAGATACGCAGTATTTT.

The chain carries TRBV14 and TRBJ1-2; 10 bases are a match to TRBD1. The junction had 5 bases not matched to a gene; V was cut back by 3 bases and J by 4 bases. Germline V gives CDR1 SGHDN, CDR2 FVKESK. The CDR3 contains 15 residues. The CDR3 is CASSQTGGLSYGYTF. DNA of the CDR3: TGTGCCAGCAGCCAGACAGGGGGCTTATCCTATGGCTACACCTTC.

This clonotype was seen only a few times. The chain carries TRBV29-1 and TRBJ1-3, with a tentative D call TRBD1 (6 bases). The germline V gene has CDR1 SQVTM and CDR2 ANQGSEA. The CDR3 is 14 amino acids. V shed 6 bases and J shed 6 bases, with 18 bases lying between them. CDR3 region: CSVAKDRTENTIYF. The CDR3 bases are TGCAGCGTGGCCAAAGACAGGACCGAAAACACCATATATTTT.

Concerning this clonotype itself: The junction departs from the called germline gene at one end, perhaps through a read error. The CDR3 spells CASSHGGADSNRPQHF. Here the CDR3 DNA reads TGTGCCAGCAGTCACGGGGGGGCCGATAGCAATCGGCCCCAGCATTTT. J is TRBJ1-5 and V is TRBV6-2 or TRBV6-3, with D maybe TRBD1 (6 bases). This CDR3 is 16 amino acids long. Germline CDR1 reads MNHEY; CDR2 reads SVGEGT.

The V call is TRBV20-1, the J call TRBJ2-4; 10 bases are a match to TRBD2. The V gene's germline CDR1 is DFQATT and CDR2 SNEGSKA (reference sequence). CDR3 length: 16 amino acids. Losses at the gene ends were 5 bases for V and 4 bases for J; bases not matched to a gene: 11. The CDR3 bases are TGCAGTGCTGTCAAGGCTAGCGGGGGCTTAAAAAACATTCAGTACTTC. Translated: CSAVKASGGLKNIQYF.

Notes on this clonotype: Being one base from a much bigger clone, this may be a read error. This sequence joins TRBV28 and TRBJ1-3; weak D call: TRBD1 (6 bases). V was clipped by 9 bases and J by 7 bases, with 16 bases between them. The CDR3 is 13 amino acids. Looked up from germline, CDR1 is MDHEN and CDR2 is SYDVKM. The CDR3, as DNA: TGTGCCAGAAGTCCAGGGGTTTCTAACACCATATATTTT. Translation: CARSPGVSNTIYF.

The rearrangement joins TRBV28 to TRBJ2-5, with 10 nucleotides matching TRBD2. The J segment lost 7 bases and the V segment lost 6 bases, leaving 8 bases of the junction unmatched. The germline V gene encodes CDR1 MDHEN and CDR2 SYDVKM. This CDR3 comprises 14 residues. CDR3 nucleotides: TGTGCCAGCAGCCCTAGCGGGAGTACGGGGACCCAGTACTTC. Translating gives CASSPSGSTGTQYF.

Points on this clonotype: A clone one base away is much larger, so this may be a read error. The chain links TRBV15 to TRBJ2-1; TRBD2 matches 11 bases. Germline V gene sequence: CDR1 LNHNV, CDR2 YYDKDF (reference sequence). The CDR3 has 19 residues. The DNA for the CDR3 is TGTTCCACCAGCAGAGAAAAGACAAGACTAGCGGGATCCTACAATGAGCAGTTCTTC. This gives the protein CSTSREKTRLAGSYNEQFF.

This clonotype was seen once. One end of the junction does not line up with germline, which may come from a read error. V gene TRBV6-2 or TRBV6-3 combines with J gene TRBJ1-5; D gene unclear. The CDR3 loop spans 13 amino acids. Germline CDR1 and CDR2: MNHEY and SVGEGT. The CDR3 nucleotides read TGTGCCAGAACAAACGGGCCGGATCAGCCCAAGCATTTT. This codes for CARTNGPDQPKHF.

This clonotype was seen many times. The chain combines TRBV20-1 with TRBJ2-3; D uncertain. Germline V gene data show CDR1 as DFQATT and CDR2 as SNEGSKA (reference sequence). V was shortened by 0 bases and J by 2 bases, with 6 bases between the two germline ends. This CDR3 contains 13 residues. CDR3 DNA sequence: TGCAGTGCTAGAGATGTCTACACAGATACGCAGTATTTT. Translating gives CSARDVYTDTQYF.

In regard to this clonotype: This may stem from a read error, because a much larger clone lies one nucleotide away. The rearrangement uses TRBV4-1 and TRBJ2-1; D gene ambiguous. Germline lookup yields CDR1 MGHRA and CDR2 YSYEKL. The CDR3 consists of 13 residues. V lost 0 bases, J lost 15 bases, and 15 bases lay in between. CDR3 protein: CASSQDQSTLVFF. Written as DNA, the CDR3 is TGCGCCAGCAGCCAAGATCAGTCAACCTTGGTGTTCTTC.

This clonotype was counted only a few times. The rearrangement joins TRBV5-4 to TRBJ1-2; no definite D call. Trimming took 4 bases from V and 4 from J, leaving 17 bases between them. CDR1 and CDR2 from the germline V gene are SGHNT and YYREEE (reference sequence). This CDR3 has 15 amino acids. CDR3 sequence reads: CASSRRGLEAYGYTF. The CDR3 region has the DNA TGTGCCAGCAGCCGACGAGGGTTGGAGGCCTATGGCTACACCTTC.

Regarding this clonotype: Germline and junction disagree at one end, which may indicate a read error. This chain connects TRBV18 to TRBJ2-5; tentative D call: TRBD2 (6 bases). Germline CDR1 is KGHSH and CDR2 is LQKENI. The CDR3 consists of 16 residues. The CDR3 nucleotides are TGTGCCAGCTCACCACGGTCGTCTAGGAGGGGAGAGACCAAGTACTTC. This sequence encodes CASSPRSSRRGETKYF.

The V gene is TRBV12-3 or TRBV12-4, the J gene TRBJ2-1; the match to TRBD1 covers 8 bases. After removal of 5 bases from V and 4 bases from J, the junction contained 13 bases not matched to a gene. The CDR3 length is 17 residues. CDR3 DNA: TGTGCCAGCAGTCCGCAGACCGGGACAGGCCAGTACAATGAGCAGTTCTTC. This codes for CASSPQTGTGQYNEQFF.

The DNA for the CDR3 is TGTGCCAGCAGTGCGACTAGCGGGAGCTCTGGGGCCAACGTCCTGACTTTC. Amino acid sequence: CASSATSGSSGANVLTF. The rearrangement links TRBV28 to TRBJ2-6, with TRBD2 identical over 12 bases. Germline CDR1 reads MDHEN; CDR2 reads SYDVKM. V gave up 5 bases and J gave up 0 bases; unmatched junction bases: 2. The CDR3 length is 17 residues. Full variable domain (remainder filled in from reference TRBV28 and TRBJ2-6): DVKVTQSSRYLVKRTGEKVFLECVQDMDHENMFWYRQDPGLGLRLIYFSYDVKMKEKGDIPEGYSVSREKKERFSLILESASTNQTSMYLCASSATSGSSGANVLTFGAGSRLTVL.

CDR3 nucleotides: TGTGCCAGCAGTTTCCCAGGGGAGAACACTGAAGCTTTCTTT. Its protein is CASSFPGENTEAFF. This chain uses TRBV12-3 or TRBV12-4 with TRBJ1-1; tentatively, D is TRBD1 (6 bases). The V end was cut by 3 bases, the J end by 1 base, with 9 bases between. This CDR3 comprises 14 residues.

This clonotype was seen many times. The chain carries TRBV6-4 and TRBJ1-2; D might be TRBD1 (5 bases). CDR1 and CDR2 from the germline V gene are MRHNA and SNTAGT. CDR3 length equals 13 residues. V lost 5 bases, J lost 1 base, and 8 bases lay in between. In DNA, the CDR3 is TGTGCCAGCAGTAGGGGCCTTAACTATGGCTACACCTTC. This gives the protein CASSRGLNYGYTF.

This sequence joins TRBV12-3 or TRBV12-4 and TRBJ2-1; TRBD2 agrees at 7 bases. The junction had 3 bases not matched to a gene; V was cut back by 1 base and J by 12 bases. This CDR3 spans 12 amino acids. CDR3 amino acids: CASSLVSGGQFF. Written as DNA, the CDR3 is TGTGCCAGCAGTTTAGTTTCGGGAGGGCAGTTCTTC.

V is TRBV4-1 and J is TRBJ1-5; the D is unclear. This CDR3 spans 14 amino acids. Germline V gives CDR1 MGHRA, CDR2 YSYEKL. V was trimmed by 4 bases and J by 0 bases, leaving 7 bases between them. The CDR3 DNA reads TGCGCCAGCAGCCGAGACACTAGCAATCAGCCCCAGCATTTT. This codes for CASSRDTSNQPQHF.

This clonotype was counted many times. The chain combines TRBV20-1 with TRBJ1-2, with D possibly TRBD1 on 5 matching bases. Deletions cut 3 bases from V and 2 bases from J, with 19 bases between. The CDR3 spans 16 residues. Germline lookup yields CDR1 DFQATT and CDR2 SNEGSKA (reference sequence). The CDR3 loop reads CSASRGSGQLNYGYTF. The CDR3 nucleotides read TGCAGTGCTAGCCGGGGATCAGGGCAACTCAACTATGGCTACACCTTC.

The chain combines TRBV29-1 with TRBJ2-7; 8 nucleotides align to TRBD2. V lost 5 bases to trimming and J lost 4 bases; unmatched junction nucleotides: 7. This CDR3 comprises 13 residues. Germline V gives CDR1 SQVTM, CDR2 ANQGSEA. CDR3: CSVHGTRPYEQYF. The CDR3 DNA reads as TGCAGCGTTCACGGGACTAGACCTTACGAGCAGTACTTC.

This clonotype was observed a single time. The CDR3 region is CASSLGLAAYNEQYF. CDR3 bases: TGTGCCAGCAGCTTGGGACTAGCGGCGTACAATGAGCAGTACTTC. V usage is TRBV7-2 and J usage is TRBJ2-7; TRBD2 agrees at 11 bases. Losses at the gene ends were 3 bases for V and 7 bases for J; bases not matched to a gene: 8. CDR1 SGHTA and CDR2 FQGNSA come from the germline V gene. The CDR3 is made up of 15 amino acids.

This clonotype was observed a handful of times. This may arise from a read error, as a much more abundant clone is one base away. The V gene is TRBV20-1, the J gene TRBJ2-5, with D uncertain. This CDR3 is built from 11 residues. Per germline, CDR1 DFQATT and CDR2 SNEGSKA (reference sequence). CDR3 nucleotides: TGCAGTGCTAGCGCTAAAGAGACCAAGTACTTC. Translated: CSASAKETKYF.

The J gene is TRBJ1-5, the V gene TRBV19, with TRBD1 matching over 9 bases. CDR3 length equals 13 residues. The trim removed 8 bases at V and 7 bases at J, leaving 6 bases unmatched. Germline CDR1 reads LNHDA; CDR2 reads SQIVND (reference sequence). The CDR3 loop reads CASEQGARQPQHF. The CDR3 nucleotides read TGTGCCAGTGAACAGGGGGCTCGGCAGCCCCAGCATTTT.

The table lists this clonotype with many counts. This sequence joins TRBV6-1 and TRBJ2-3; no clear D. Trimming pared 5 bases from V and 4 bases from J, leaving 13 bases between. Germline CDR1 and CDR2: MNHNS and SASEGT. The CDR3 is 14 residues long. The CDR3 is CASSLRAPADTQYF. For the CDR3, the DNA is TGTGCCAGCAGTTTAAGGGCCCCCGCAGATACGCAGTATTTT.